One and the same sample provided the 18 T cell receptor beta chains below, sequenced in a study of T-cell reconstitution after alpha-beta-depleted transplantation in children. Unique molecular identifiers were built into the TCRbeta library. TCRdb independently ran MiXCR on the PCR reads; one entry per CDR3 protein. Among some 300,000 distinct CDR3 sequences, 10% were seen once, and the ten largest hold 2% to 3%. The sequenced sample was PBMCs from the stem cell graft donor, obtained from the stem cell graft. The source of these receptors is a human donor who donated a stem cell graft to a child with acute lymphoblastic leukemia.

The V call is TRBV15, the J call TRBJ1-5; D perhaps matches TRBD1 (5 bases). CDR1 LNHNV and CDR2 YYDKDF come from the germline V gene (reference sequence). V gave up 0 bases and J gave up 10 bases, with 19 bases separating them. This CDR3 is built from 16 residues. The CDR3 DNA is TGTGCCACCAGCAGAGATAGATATCCGGGGACCGGACCCCAGCATTTT. Translated: CATSRDRYPGTGPQHF. Full variable domain (missing parts from reference TRBV15 and TRBJ1-5): DAMVIQNPRYQVTQFGKPVTLSCSQTLNHNVMYWYQQKSSQAPKLLFHYYDKDFNNEADTPDNFQSRRPNTSFCFLDIRSPGLGDTAMYLCATSRDRYPGTGPQHFGDGTRLSIL.

This clonotype was seen at least ten times. The rearrangement links TRBV2 to TRBJ2-7; the D is unclear. V dropped 1 base and J dropped 0 bases, with 10 bases sitting between them. Germline CDR1 is SNHLY and CDR2 is FYNNEI. The CDR3 consists of 15 residues. CDR3 coding DNA: TGTGCCAGCAGTGAAGAGGCTAGAGGCTCCTACGAGCAGTACTTC. Amino acid sequence: CASSEEARGSYEQYF.

About this clonotype itself: A read error may be the cause here, since a much bigger clone is one base away. The gene calls are TRBV3-1 and TRBJ2-3; D call uncertain. Germline-derived CDR1 and CDR2 are LGHDT and YNNKEL (reference sequence). The length of the CDR3 is 14 residues. The chain's CDR3 is CASSPFGYTYTQYF. DNA of the CDR3: TGTGCCAGCAGCCCCTTTGGCTACACATATACGCAGTATTTT.

In DNA form, the CDR3 reads TGTGCCAGCAGTGGGTCCAGGGACACTGAAGCTTTCTTT. Translated: CASSGSRDTEAFF. The chain has TRBV25-1 and TRBJ1-1; D possibly corresponds to TRBD1 (5 bases). This CDR3 comprises 13 residues. Germline CDR1 is MGHDK and CDR2 is SYGVNS. The germline V and J ends were trimmed by 4 bases and 3 bases, with 9 bases remaining between them.

A remark on this clonotype: A clone one base away is much larger, so this may be a read error. This chain links TRBV7-2 with TRBJ2-3; possible D gene TRBD2, 6 bases. Germline-derived CDR1 and CDR2 are SGHTA and FQGNSA. The V end was cut by 5 bases, the J end by 6 bases, with 18 bases between. The CDR3 contains 15 residues. The CDR3 coding sequence is TGTGCCAGCAGCGCGAGGCGCCGGGGGTGGGATACGCAGTATTTT. It specifies CASSARRRGWDTQYF.

V is TRBV20-1 and J is TRBJ2-7; unclear D gene. Germline V CDR1 and CDR2: DFQATT, SNEGSKA (reference sequence). V was trimmed by 2 bases and J by 2 bases, leaving 7 bases between them. The CDR3 is 12 residues long. The CDR3 nucleotides read TGCAGTGCTAGACCCCAAGCCTACGAGCAGTACTTC. Its translation is CSARPQAYEQYF.

This clonotype appeared a few times. The V gene is TRBV5-1, the J gene TRBJ2-3; D might be TRBD2 (6 bases). V dropped 3 bases and J dropped 1 base, with 18 bases sitting between them. The CDR3 runs to 17 residues. Germline V gene sequence: CDR1 SGHRS, CDR2 YFSETQ. CDR3 DNA: TGCGCCAGCAGCTCCAACGGGCTAGCGTATGGCACAGATACGCAGTATTTT. Its translation is CASSSNGLAYGTDTQYF.

This clonotype was seen more than once but under ten times. The chain has TRBV27 and TRBJ2-7; tentatively, D is TRBD1 (5 bases). Between the trimmed V and J ends, which lost 7 bases and 4 bases, there was a span of 14 bases. CDR3 size: 13 residues. Germline values: CDR1 MNHEY, CDR2 SMNVEV (reference sequence). The CDR3 coding sequence is TGTGCCAGCATGGGGCAGAAACTTTACGAGCAGTACTTC. Its translation: CASMGQKLYEQYF.

This clonotype was counted at least ten times. The V and J genes are TRBV29-1 and TRBJ2-5; D remains unclear. Between the trimmed V and J ends, which lost 2 bases and 4 bases, there was a span of 8 bases. CDR1 and CDR2 from the germline V gene are SQVTM and ANQGSEA. The CDR3 is made up of 12 amino acids. The CDR3 DNA reads TGCAGCGTTGAAATGGGAACAGAGACCCAGTACTTC. Encoded protein: CSVEMGTETQYF.

The table lists this clonotype with a few counts. The rearrangement uses TRBV28 and TRBJ1-6; D possibly corresponds to TRBD1 (5 bases). V shed 3 bases and J shed 8 bases, with 11 bases lying between them. This CDR3 is 14 amino acids long. Per germline, CDR1 MDHEN and CDR2 SYDVKM. In DNA form, the CDR3 reads TGTGCCAGCAGTTTCTTCGCGGGGGATTCACCCCTCCACTTT. Translation: CASSFFAGDSPLHF. Variable domain in full (rest from reference TRBV28 and TRBJ1-6): DVKVTQSSRYLVKRTGEKVFLECVQDMDHENMFWYRQDPGLGLRLIYFSYDVKMKEKGDIPEGYSVSREKKERFSLILESASTNQTSMYLCASSFFAGDSPLHFGNGTRLTVT.

The V call is TRBV25-1, the J call TRBJ2-1; TRBD2 aligns across 7 bases. Losses at the gene ends were 6 bases for V and 5 bases for J; bases not matched to a gene: 13. Looked up from germline, CDR1 is MGHDK and CDR2 is SYGVNS. This CDR3 region has 16 residues. The CDR3 nucleotides read TGTGCCAGCAGCCATCTGGGGGGGACTGGGAACAATGAGCAGTTCTTC. Its protein product is CASSHLGGTGNNEQFF.

The sample holds a few counts of this clonotype. The V call is TRBV5-6, the J call TRBJ2-1, with TRBD2 matching over 11 bases. Trimming removed 4 bases from V and 8 bases from J; junction bases left unmatched: 2. This CDR3 has 13 residues. The germline V gene encodes CDR1 SGHDT and CDR2 YYEEEE. In DNA form, the CDR3 reads TGTGCCAGCAGCGCGGGACTAGCGGATGAGCAGTTCTTC. Translation gives CASSAGLADEQFF.

This sequence joins TRBV20-1 and TRBJ1-5; D gene unclear. The length of the CDR3 is 17 residues. Looked up from germline, CDR1 is DFQATT and CDR2 is SNEGSKA (reference sequence). The V gene lost 3 bases and the J gene lost 4 bases, with 22 bases spanning the gap. CDR3 in DNA: TGCAGTGCTAGCAGTATTCGGGCAATCCTGGGGAATCAGCCCCAGCATTTT. Translating gives CSASSIRAILGNQPQHF.

In its sample, this clonotype was seen a few times. J is TRBJ2-3 and V is TRBV28; 9 positions match TRBD2. The V gene end was trimmed by 8 bases and the J gene end by 2 bases; junction bases not matched to a gene: 11. This CDR3 contains 16 residues. CDR1 is MDHEN and CDR2 is SYDVKM in the germline V gene. CDR3 region: CASPPIAGGPTDTQYF. CDR3 sequence (DNA): TGTGCCAGCCCGCCAATTGCGGGAGGGCCCACAGATACGCAGTATTTT.

This clonotype came up many times. The chain combines TRBV20-1 with TRBJ2-6; 9 bases match TRBD2. There are 15 residues in the CDR3. The ends lost 5 bases at V and 0 bases at J; junction bases unmatched: 2. Germline assignment: CDR1 DFQATT and CDR2 SNEGSKA (reference sequence). Here the CDR3 DNA reads TGCAGTGCTTCTAGCGGGGACTCTGGGGCCAACGTCCTGACTTTC. It encodes CSASSGDSGANVLTF.

With respect to this clonotype: A single base separates this from a much larger clone, so it may be a read error. The chain is built from TRBV10-3 and TRBJ2-1, with no clear D. Germline lookup yields CDR1 ENHRY and CDR2 SYGVKD. The CDR3 runs to 15 residues. DNA for the CDR3: TGTGCCATCAGTGAAAGGGCGGTCTCCTACAATGAGAAGTTCTTC. Translated: CAISERAVSYNEKFF.

This rearrangement joins TRBV12-3 or TRBV12-4 to TRBJ2-7, with TRBD2 identical over 14 bases. J lost 4 bases, V lost 4 bases, and 6 bases had no gene match. The CDR3 has 16 residues. Here the CDR3 reads CASSSPGLAGAYEQYF. The CDR3 nucleotides are TGTGCCAGCAGTTCCCCGGGACTAGCGGGAGCGTACGAGCAGTACTTC.

This clonotype was seen a handful of times. Germline is not matched at one junction end, which may reflect a read error. The V gene is TRBV10-3, the J gene TRBJ2-1; 7 bases fit TRBD1. The V gene's germline CDR1 is ENHRY and CDR2 SYGVKD. The CDR3 has 13 residues. The CDR3 spells CAITEGAKGEQFF. The CDR3 DNA reads TGTGCCATCACTGAGGGGGCCAAGGGTGAGCAGTTCTTC.